The source of this TCR beta chain is a study of blood T cell repertoires in COVID-19. On the study more broadly: Specimens from acute and convalescent COVID-19 originated in the United States, Italy and Spain.

The CDR3 totals 13 residues. Trimming at V came to 5 bases and at J to 6 bases, leaving 4 bases not matched to a gene. CDR1 and CDR2 from the germline V gene are SGHAT and FQNNGV. Original data processing: Reference gene primer amplification yielded estimated nucleated cell counts. The assay was immunoSEQ multiplex PCR, and TCRdb's table has in-frame clones only and misses some. Clonal size and the V and J genes are those of that table, whereas D and trimming came from the DNA. This table holds some 220,000 clones, 80% found once. Sequenced input: peripheral blood. This chain connects TRBV11-2 to TRBJ2-4; 7 bases agree with TRBD1. The receptor was derived from a woman aged 65 to 85 with acute or convalescent COVID-19. This CDR3 reads CASSAGTVNIQYF. Written as DNA, the CDR3 is TGTGCCAGCAGCGCCGGGACAGTAAACATTCAGTACTTC. The complete variable domain, with remaining parts taken from reference TRBV11-2 and TRBJ2-4, reads EAGVAQSPRYKIIEKRQSVAFWCNPISGHATLYWYQQILGQGPKLLIQFQNNGVVDDSQLPKDRFSAERLKGVDSTLKIQPAKLEDSAVYLCASSAGTVNIQYFGAGTRLSVL.